This T cell receptor (beta chain) is from a study of PD-L1 blockade in urothelial cancer. Study overall: Dosed intravenously at 1,200 mg every 3 weeks, atezolizumab was initiated by patients in the mid-2010s. Blood gave a median about 140,000 T cells. In terms of prior chemotherapy, patients had received 0 to 3 regimens. About 90% of the roughly 30 patients were men whose urothelial cancer was bladder-origin.

This CDR3 is built from 18 residues. Germline CDR1 ENHRY, CDR2 SYGVKD. V lost 6 bases to trimming and J lost 8 bases; unmatched junction nucleotides: 22. Time point given: peripheral blood 6 weeks after treatment start. The table came from immunoSEQ multiplex PCR; TCRdb's copy has only in-frame clones and leaves some out. Here the sample spans about 120,000 clones, 80% to 90% being singletons. Specimen: PBMCs, collected around atezolizumab (anti-PD-L1) treatment. V and J are TRBV10-3 and TRBJ2-4; 7 bases fit TRBD1. The sequence was obtained from a man between 60 and 70 years old with urothelial cancer. The CDR3 reads CAISSGRGLQARGDIQYF. CDR3 DNA: TGTGCCATCAGCAGCGGAAGGGGGCTACAGGCTCGAGGGGACATTCAGTACTTC.